This TCR beta chain appears in the sequencing data of a study of T cells in Graves' hyperthyroidism and ophthalmopathy. Notes on the study in general: Blood also held most thyroid clonotypes expanded beyond 0.001.

TCR beta CDR3 regions were amplified from RNA transcripts. In the first-round RT-PCR of the TCR CDR3, the HTBI primer set was used. TCRdb re-called the multiplex PCR reads with MiXCR, one entry per CDR3 protein. The table shows 700,000 to 950,000 distinct CDR3 sequences, with about a third occurring only once. Germline CDR1 DFQATT, CDR2 SNEGSKA (reference sequence). This CDR3 region has 14 residues. Unmatched junction bases numbered 4, after V lost 0 bases and J lost 4 bases. Details on this clonotype: Its target is unknown.

Stable disease denoted Graves' hyperthyroidism without ophthalmopathy progression within 18 months. This sample holds PBMCs from less than 11 ml fresh peripheral blood. Specimen: blood. The clonotype originates from a woman aged 40 to 50 with Graves' hyperthyroidism. V and J are TRBV20-1 and TRBJ2-5, with TRBD1 identical over 8 bases. DNA of the CDR3: TGCAGTGCTAGAGATGAGACAGGGGCAGAGACCCAGTACTTC. It is translated as CSARDETGAETQYF.